This is a list of T cell receptor beta chains from one sample in a study of T cells in Graves' hyperthyroidism and ophthalmopathy. MiXCR, applied by TCRdb to the multiplex PCR reads, yields one record per CDR3 protein. Among roughly 700,000 distinct CDR3 sequences listed, roughly a third were seen once. The specimen sequenced was blood. The source of these receptors is a woman between 35 and 50 years old with Graves' hyperthyroidism. Both conserved end residues are part of each CDR3. A D gene is named only where the DNA matches it firmly. A clone size is listed for some rows: how often the clone was seen (once, few, many), or a class if it is expanded.

d_gene: -
j_gene: TRBJ1-5
abundance: few
v_gene: TRBV19
CDR3aa: CASSMVGQNTWSQHF
CDR3nt: TGTGCCAGTAGTATGGTAGGACAAAATACCTGGTCCCAGCATTTT

d_gene: -
j_gene: TRBJ1-3
abundance: -
v_gene: TRBV20-1
CDR3aa: CNARDQAQGNTGNTIYF
CDR3nt: TGCAATGCTAGAGATCAGGCACAGGGAAACACGGGAAACACCATATATTTT

d_gene: TRBD1
j_gene: TRBJ2-2
abundance: many
v_gene: TRBV5-1
CDR3aa: CASSFAQDRITGELFF
CDR3nt: TGCGCCAGCAGCTTTGCTCAGGACAGGATTACCGGGGAGCTGTTTTTT

d_gene: TRBD1
j_gene: TRBJ1-2
abundance: -
v_gene: TRBV7-9
CDR3aa: CASSPPGGSYGYTF
CDR3nt: TGTGCCAGCAGCCCACCAGGGGGCAGCTATGGCTACACCTTC

d_gene: TRBD1
j_gene: TRBJ1-3
abundance: -
v_gene: TRBV18
CDR3aa: CASSPRDRSKNTIYF
CDR3nt: TGTGCCAGCTCACCACGGGACAGAAGTAAAAACACCATATATTTT

d_gene: -
j_gene: TRBJ1-1
abundance: few
v_gene: TRBV2
CDR3aa: CASSLTSVRVAEAFF
CDR3nt: TGTGCCAGCAGCCTTACATCCGTCAGGGTGGCTGAAGCTTTCTTT

d_gene: TRBD1
j_gene: TRBJ2-5
abundance: -
v_gene: TRBV6-5
CDR3aa: CASSYVGQGTLIRETQYF
CDR3nt: TGTGCCAGCAGTTACGTGGGACAGGGGACCCTCATAAGGGAGACCCAGTACTTC

d_gene: TRBD1
j_gene: TRBJ1-3
abundance: -
v_gene: TRBV6-4
CDR3aa: CASSDSPGQGYGNTIYF
CDR3nt: TGTGCCAGCAGTGACAGTCCGGGACAGGGATATGGAAACACCATATATTTT

d_gene: -
j_gene: TRBJ2-7
abundance: -
v_gene: TRBV6-5
CDR3aa: CASSYSDDSTYNEQYF
CDR3nt: TGTGCCAGCAGTTACTCGGACGACTCAACCTACAATGAGCAGTACTTC

d_gene: -
j_gene: TRBJ1-2
abundance: -
v_gene: TRBV7-9
CDR3aa: CASSPRGGDGYGYTF
CDR3nt: TGTGCCAGCAGCCCCCGGGGGGGCGACGGCTATGGCTACACCTTC

d_gene: TRBD2
j_gene: TRBJ2-5
abundance: once
v_gene: TRBV7-7
CDR3aa: CASSLEWTSGGLQETQYF
CDR3nt: TGTGCTAGCAGCCTAGAATGGACTAGCGGGGGGCTCCAAGAGACCCAGTACTTC